These T cell receptor beta chains were read from a single sample in a study of T cell repertoires in cytomegalovirus infection. These receptors' antigens are unknown. TCRdb itself ran the reads through MiXCR, one entry per CDR3 protein. This sample has some 800,000 distinct CDR3 sequences, with about 33% found just once. Source: cultured CD8+ T cells from PBMCs, taken from culture after CMV antigen stimulation. These receptors all stem from a human donor in good health (CMV status not recorded). Some clones in this sample may be carry-over from other donors' samples. Both conserved end residues are part of each CDR3. A D gene is named only where the DNA matches it firmly. Only some rows state a clone size, as once, few, many or a class for expanded clones.

CDR3 DNA: TGTGCCAGCAGCGCTTCCGGCGGGGGGGGCAATGAGCAGTTCTTC; CDR3 protein: CASSASGGGGNEQFF; J gene: TRBJ2-1; D gene: TRBD2; V gene: TRBV9; clone size: -
CDR3 DNA: TGTGCCAGTAGTATGATCCGGGACAGCCAAGAAGAGACCCAGTACTTC; CDR3 protein: CASSMIRDSQEETQYF; J gene: TRBJ2-5; D gene: TRBD1; V gene: TRBV19; clone size: -
CDR3 DNA: TGTGCCAGCAGCCCTCGTTACAGGGGTACCGGGGAGCTGTTTTTT; CDR3 protein: CASSPRYRGTGELFF; J gene: TRBJ2-2; D gene: TRBD1; V gene: TRBV11-2; clone size: -
CDR3 DNA: TGTGCCAGCAGCGGGAGGAATGTAAGGGTTGAAGCTTTCTTT; CDR3 protein: CASSGRNVRVEAFF; J gene: TRBJ1-1; D gene: -; V gene: TRBV7-2; clone size: many
CDR3 DNA: TGTGCCAGCAGTTTTACGACAGGGGGCGGCACAGATACGCAGTATTTT; CDR3 protein: CASSFTTGGGTDTQYF; J gene: TRBJ2-3; D gene: TRBD1; V gene: TRBV27; clone size: -
CDR3 DNA: TGTGCCAGCAGTTTTTTATCCCCCCGACTAGCGGGGGTGGGGAACACCGGGGAGCTGTTTTTT; CDR3 protein: CASSFLSPRLAGVGNTGELFF; J gene: TRBJ2-2; D gene: TRBD2; V gene: TRBV27; clone size: -
CDR3 DNA: TGTGCCAGCACGGGGGGAGGGGCGCGCCTCTATGGCTACACCTTC; CDR3 protein: CASTGGGARLYGYTF; J gene: TRBJ1-2; D gene: -; V gene: TRBV6-6; clone size: few
CDR3 DNA: TGTGCCAGCAGCCTGGCTCGGGGGAGCGGGGGGGTCCCAGATACGCAGTATTTT; CDR3 protein: CASSLARGSGGVPDTQYF; J gene: TRBJ2-3; D gene: TRBD2; V gene: TRBV9; clone size: few
CDR3 DNA: TGTGCCAGCAGCAATCCGTTAGAAATGAGAGACACTGAAGCTTTCTTT; CDR3 protein: CASSNPLEMRDTEAFF; J gene: TRBJ1-1; D gene: -; V gene: TRBV6-2/TRBV6-3; clone size: few
CDR3 DNA: TGTGCCAGCAGCCAAGGGGGGGCTACGAGTAATGAAAAACTGTTTTTT; CDR3 protein: CASSQGGATSNEKLFF; J gene: TRBJ1-4; D gene: -; V gene: TRBV4-2; clone size: -
CDR3 DNA: TGTGCCAGCACCCTCCCCGGGGGACAGGGTCGCGATGGCTACACCTTC; CDR3 protein: CASTLPGGQGRDGYTF; J gene: TRBJ1-2; D gene: TRBD1; V gene: TRBV6-2/TRBV6-3; clone size: -
CDR3 DNA: TGTGCCAGCAGCCCAGACATCAATCAGCCCCAGCATTTT; CDR3 protein: CASSPDINQPQHF; J gene: TRBJ1-5; D gene: -; V gene: TRBV7-6; clone size: -
CDR3 DNA: TGTGCCAGCAGCCAGTTAACTAGAACCGCCTCGTCCACAGATACGCAGTATTTT; CDR3 protein: CASSQLTRTASSTDTQYF; J gene: TRBJ2-3; D gene: -; V gene: TRBV3-1; clone size: -
CDR3 DNA: TGCGCCAGCAGCCACGCCGAAAGTTACTATGGCTACACCTTC; CDR3 protein: CASSHAESYYGYTF; J gene: TRBJ1-2; D gene: -; V gene: TRBV4-3; clone size: few
CDR3 DNA: TGTGCCAGCAGTTACTCGAGGCAAAAGAGTCTCTCCTACGAGCAGTACTTC; CDR3 protein: CASSYSRQKSLSYEQYF; J gene: TRBJ2-7; D gene: -; V gene: TRBV6-5; clone size: -
CDR3 DNA: TGTGCCAGCAGCTTACCTGGGACCAATCAGCCCCAGCATTTT; CDR3 protein: CASSLPGTNQPQHF; J gene: TRBJ1-5; D gene: -; V gene: TRBV7-2; clone size: many
CDR3 DNA: TGTGCCAGCAGTACTACCCCGGGAGGGGCGGAACCTGATTATAATTCACCCCTCCACTTT; CDR3 protein: CASSTTPGGAEPDYNSPLHF; J gene: TRBJ1-6; D gene: -; V gene: TRBV7-6; clone size: many
CDR3 DNA: TGTGCCAGCGGTCCGGGACCTGGGTACGAGCAGTACTTC; CDR3 protein: CASGPGPGYEQYF; J gene: TRBJ2-7; D gene: -; V gene: TRBV27; clone size: few
CDR3 DNA: TGTGCCAGCAGTGAGAGACAGATTGAAGTTTTCTTT; CDR3 protein: CASSERQIEVFF; J gene: TRBJ1-1; D gene: -; V gene: TRBV6-1; clone size: -
CDR3 DNA: TGCGCCAGCAGCCAAGATGAGAGCTCTGGAAACACCATATATTTT; CDR3 protein: CASSQDESSGNTIYF; J gene: TRBJ1-3; D gene: -; V gene: TRBV4-1; clone size: -
CDR3 DNA: TGTGCCAGCAGTCCCCAACAGGGGGGTAATTCACCCCTCCACTTT; CDR3 protein: CASSPQQGGNSPLHF; J gene: TRBJ1-6; D gene: TRBD1; V gene: TRBV6-6; clone size: -
CDR3 DNA: TGTGCCAGCAGTCCATTCGGCGAAAACACAGATACGCAGTATTTT; CDR3 protein: CASSPFGENTDTQYF; J gene: TRBJ2-3; D gene: -; V gene: TRBV6-4; clone size: -
CDR3 DNA: TGTGCCAGCAGCCCCGGACAGGGAGAAACCGGGGAGCTGTTTTTT; CDR3 protein: CASSPGQGETGELFF; J gene: TRBJ2-2; D gene: TRBD1; V gene: TRBV28; clone size: -
CDR3 DNA: TGCAGTGCTAGAGGGGTCGACAGGGGAAATGAAAAACTGTTTTTT; CDR3 protein: CSARGVDRGNEKLFF; J gene: TRBJ1-4; D gene: TRBD1; V gene: TRBV20-1; clone size: -
CDR3 DNA: TGTGCCAGCAGCTCCGGGACAGGTCGTTATACGCAGTATTTT; CDR3 protein: CASSSGTGRYTQYF; J gene: TRBJ2-3; D gene: TRBD1; V gene: TRBV5-6; clone size: -
CDR3 DNA: TGTGCCAGCAGCTTAGCGGTCGGGCGACAGCTCCAGGCCGGGGCCAACGTCCTGACTTTC; CDR3 protein: CASSLAVGRQLQAGANVLTF; J gene: TRBJ2-6; D gene: -; V gene: TRBV7-6; clone size: many
CDR3 DNA: TGTGCCAGCAGTTACACAGGACTAGCGGGGGCCCACACAGATACGCAGTATTTT; CDR3 protein: CASSYTGLAGAHTDTQYF; J gene: TRBJ2-3; D gene: TRBD2; V gene: TRBV6-6; clone size: many
CDR3 DNA: TGTGCCAGTAGTACGACAGGGCTGAGCTATGGCTACACCTTC; CDR3 protein: CASSTTGLSYGYTF; J gene: TRBJ1-2; D gene: TRBD1; V gene: TRBV19; clone size: few
CDR3 DNA: TGCAGTGCTAGGGAAAGAGCAATCTCCTACAATGAGCAGTTCTTC; CDR3 protein: CSARERAISYNEQFF; J gene: TRBJ2-1; D gene: -; V gene: TRBV20-1; clone size: -
CDR3 DNA: TGTGCCAGCAGCTCGATTTGGATAGCGGGGGAACAAGAGACCCAGTACTTC; CDR3 protein: CASSSIWIAGEQETQYF; J gene: TRBJ2-5; D gene: TRBD2; V gene: TRBV6-1; clone size: -
CDR3 DNA: TGTGCCAGCAGCTTGGGGCCTGGGACTAGCGGGTCCTACGAGCAGTACTTC; CDR3 protein: CASSLGPGTSGSYEQYF; J gene: TRBJ2-7; D gene: TRBD2; V gene: TRBV5-6; clone size: -
CDR3 DNA: TGTGCCAGCAGTTACTCACCAGCGGGGGGGCCAGATACGCAGTATTTT; CDR3 protein: CASSYSPAGGPDTQYF; J gene: TRBJ2-3; D gene: TRBD2; V gene: TRBV6-5; clone size: -
CDR3 DNA: TGTGCCAGCAGACCGACCTGGACAGGGCTCGAAAAACTGTTTTTT; CDR3 protein: CASRPTWTGLEKLFF; J gene: TRBJ1-4; D gene: TRBD1; V gene: TRBV27; clone size: -
CDR3 DNA: TGTGCCAGCAGTGATCACAGGGGGCCTACCGGGGAGCTGTTTTTT; CDR3 protein: CASSDHRGPTGELFF; J gene: TRBJ2-2; D gene: TRBD1; V gene: TRBV2; clone size: -
CDR3 DNA: TGCGCCAGCAGCTTTGGAAGGGGTCCGTTCGGTGAGCAGTTCTTC; CDR3 protein: CASSFGRGPFGEQFF; J gene: TRBJ2-1; D gene: -; V gene: TRBV5-1; clone size: few
CDR3 DNA: TGTGCCAGCAGTTACACCCGGGACAGGAGGAATGAGCAGTTCTTC; CDR3 protein: CASSYTRDRRNEQFF; J gene: TRBJ2-1; D gene: TRBD1; V gene: TRBV6-6; clone size: -
CDR3 DNA: TGTGCCAGCAGGGAACAGGAGATGAACACCGGGGAGCTGTTTTTT; CDR3 protein: CASREQEMNTGELFF; J gene: TRBJ2-2; D gene: -; V gene: TRBV2; clone size: -
CDR3 DNA: TGTGCCAGCAGCTTTTCAGAAAACAATGAGCAGTTCTTC; CDR3 protein: CASSFSENNEQFF; J gene: TRBJ2-1; D gene: -; V gene: TRBV7-4; clone size: -
CDR3 DNA: TGTGCCAGCGTTGCAGTAGGGGGGGCGCACACAGATACGCAGTGTTTT; CDR3 protein: CASVAVGGAHTDTQCF; J gene: TRBJ2-3; D gene: -; V gene: TRBV7-6; clone size: -
CDR3 DNA: TGTGCCAGCAGTTTATTGGTGGGGGGGCAGGACAATGAGCAGTTCTTC; CDR3 protein: CASSLLVGGQDNEQFF; J gene: TRBJ2-1; D gene: -; V gene: TRBV27; clone size: -
CDR3 DNA: TGTGCCAGCAGCTCCGAATTCGGGACAGGTTCGACAGATACGCAGTATTTT; CDR3 protein: CASSSEFGTGSTDTQYF; J gene: TRBJ2-3; D gene: TRBD1; V gene: TRBV11-2; clone size: many
CDR3 DNA: TGTGCCAGCAGTTTAAGTCAGGGAATCACTGAAGCTTTCTTT; CDR3 protein: CASSLSQGITEAFF; J gene: TRBJ1-1; D gene: -; V gene: TRBV12-3/TRBV12-4; clone size: many
CDR3 DNA: TGTGCCAGCAGCGAGGAAGGGGGGGCGATCGAAACAGATACGCAGTATTTT; CDR3 protein: CASSEEGGAIETDTQYF; J gene: TRBJ2-3; D gene: -; V gene: TRBV7-2; clone size: few
CDR3 DNA: TGTGCCAGCCGGAGGGGGGACTTGGGCGGTGAAGCTTTCTTT; CDR3 protein: CASRRGDLGGEAFF; J gene: TRBJ1-1; D gene: -; V gene: TRBV6-1; clone size: -
CDR3 DNA: TGTGCCTCCCGAGCGGGATATAGCAATCAGCCCCAGCATTTT; CDR3 protein: CASRAGYSNQPQHF; J gene: TRBJ1-5; D gene: -; V gene: TRBV28; clone size: few